The entry below gives a single T cell receptor beta chain sequence along with its context. The source of the sample is a study of blood T cell repertoires in COVID-19. Study information: The United States, Italy and Spain supplied acute and convalescent COVID-19 samples. Sample material is recorded as cDNA or gDNA derived from T cells, B-cell-depleted T cells, or PBMCs.

Per the original data handling: Quantification of nucleated cells was approximated via reference gene primer amplification. Only in-frame clones appear in the TCRdb table, and some are missing; sequencing was by immunoSEQ multiplex PCR. V and J calls and clone size are copied from that table; D and trimming were computed from the DNA. The table shows about 210,000 clones, with around 82% occurring only once. The V and J ends lost 4 bases and 1 base, in that order; junction bases with no gene match: 5. The CDR3 runs 16 residues. The V gene's germline CDR1 is SGDLS and CDR2 YYNGEE. Sample: peripheral blood. This clonotype was obtained from a woman between 40 and 50 years old with acute or convalescent COVID-19. The chain uses TRBV9 and TRBJ2-1, with 10 bases identical to TRBD2. CDR3 in amino acids: CASSPNSGGSYNEQFF. The DNA of the CDR3 is TGTGCCAGCAGCCCAAATAGCGGGGGGTCCTACAATGAGCAGTTCTTC.